Listed below are T cell receptor beta chains from one sample, sequenced in a study of beta chain features in type 1 diabetes. The data were produced by immunoSEQ multiplex PCR, yet TCRdb's version contains in-frame clones alone and is incomplete. The repertoire has over 650,000 clones, over 11% of them found once; the top ten carry 0.04%. Material for sequencing was naive CD4+ T cells from blood. The receptor source for this set is a man in his late teens or twenties with type 1 diabetes. CDR3s include the opening cysteine and the closing phenylalanine or tryptophan. D genes are given only for firm matches. Rows may omit the clone size; those that give it use once, few, many or a size class.

-	TRBV5-6	few	TRBJ2-1	13	TGTGCCAGCAGCTTCGGACAGAACAATGAGCAGTTCTTC	CASSFGQNNEQFF
-	TRBV14	few	TRBJ2-1	13	TGTGCCAGCAGCCAAGGAGTGGGAAATGAGCAGTTCTTC	CASSQGVGNEQFF
-	TRBV6-6	-	TRBJ2-1	15	TGTGCCAGCGGGCAACCGGGACTTAATCCCTATGAGCAGTTCTTC	CASGQPGLNPYEQFF
-	TRBV7-2	few	TRBJ2-7	14	TGTGCCAGCAGCTTATCCCAGGGATCCTACGAGCAGTACTTC	CASSLSQGSYEQYF
-	TRBV30	-	TRBJ1-1	14	TGTGCCTGGAGTTTTCGAGACAGGAACACTGAAGCTTTCTTT	CAWSFRDRNTEAFF
TRBD1	TRBV7-9	few	TRBJ2-1	15	TGTGCCAGCAGCGCCGGACAGGGCTCCTACAATGAGCAGTTCTTC	CASSAGQGSYNEQFF
-	TRBV2	few	TRBJ1-6	15	TGTGCCAGCACCCGAGGGTCTGGGGGCAATTCACCCCTCCACTTT	CASTRGSGGNSPLHF
-	TRBV7-8	few	TRBJ2-6	15	TGTGCCAGCAGCTTAGCAGGGGAAGGGGCCAACGTCCTGACTTTC	CASSLAGEGANVLTF
-	TRBV25-1	few	TRBJ1-1	12	TGTGCCAGCAGTGAGCGGAACACTGAAGCTTTCTTT	CASSERNTEAFF
TRBD1	TRBV13	few	TRBJ2-1	13	TGTGCCAGCAGAAAACCGGGACAGGGTTCCCAGTTCTTC	CASRKPGQGSQFF
-	TRBV9	once	TRBJ2-5	14	TGTGCCAGCAGCGTTGGGCGGAACCAAGAGACCCAGTACTTC	CASSVGRNQETQYF
-	TRBV7-3	few	TRBJ1-2	16	TGTGCCAGCAGCTTAACTGGCGGAGGGGAGGGCTATGGCTACACCTTC	CASSLTGGGEGYGYTF
-	TRBV9	few	TRBJ1-3	13	TGTGCCAGCAGCCTTCGTCGGTATCCAACCATATATTTT	CASSLRRYPTIYF
-	TRBV29-1	-	TRBJ1-1	13	TGCAGCGTTGAAGGGTTCGTGAACACTGAAGCTTTCTTT	CSVEGFVNTEAFF
-	TRBV30	few	TRBJ1-6	11	TGTGCCTGGACACGGGCTTCACCCCTCCACTTT	CAWTRASPLHF
TRBD1	TRBV25-1	few	TRBJ2-2	16	TGTGCCAGCACCGACGCGAGACAGGGATGGACCGGGGAGCTGTTTTTT	CASTDARQGWTGELFF
TRBD1	TRBV7-2	few	TRBJ2-7	14	TGTGCCAGCAGCCGAGACAGGGGTGCTGACGAGCAGTACTTC	CASSRDRGADEQYF
-	TRBV30	-	TRBJ1-1	14	TGTGCCTGGAGTGTACTCGGTTCGCGCACTGAAGCTTTCTTT	CAWSVLGSRTEAFF
TRBD2	TRBV4-1	-	TRBJ2-3	15	TGCGCCAGCAGCCAAGACCGGCTAGCGGGCTTTGTTTCATATTTT	CASSQDRLAGFVSYF
TRBD1	TRBV4-1	-	TRBJ2-7	14	TGCGCCAGCAGCCTGGACAGGGGACCCTACGAGCAGTACTTC	CASSLDRGPYEQYF
-	TRBV5-6	-	TRBJ1-4	14	TGTGCCAGCAGCTTTGGAGGTTTGGTGGTAAAACTGTTTTTT	CASSFGGLVVKLFF
-	TRBV20-1	-	TRBJ2-5	10	TGCAGTGCTGGGAGAGAGACCCAGTACTTC	CSAGRETQYF
-	TRBV7-9	-	TRBJ1-2	16	TGTGCCAGCAGCTCGTATTCAGGGAACCGTTACTATGGCTACACCTTC	CASSSYSGNRYYGYTF
-	TRBV5-1	-	TRBJ2-7	14	TGCGCCAGCAGCTTCGCAGGGAGCCTGATTGAGCAGTACTTC	CASSFAGSLIEQYF
-	TRBV2	few	TRBJ1-1	10	TGTGCCAGCAGTGAGGGAAGGGCTTTCTTT	CASSEGRAFF
TRBD1	TRBV6-4	-	TRBJ1-2	13	TGTGCCAGCAGAGGGACAGATAACTATGGCTACACCTTC	CASRGTDNYGYTF
-	TRBV5-1	-	TRBJ1-1	14	TGCGCCAGCAGCTTCAGGGGAGTGAACACTGAAGCTTTCTTT	CASSFRGVNTEAFF
-	TRBV29-1	-	TRBJ2-2	13	TGCAGCGTTGGTCAAACGAACACCGGGGAGCTGTTTTTT	CSVGQTNTGELFF
TRBD2	TRBV30	-	TRBJ2-2	14	TGTGCCTGGAGGACTAGCAGTAACACCGGGGAGCTGTTTTTT	CAWRTSSNTGELFF
-	TRBV4-3	-	TRBJ1-6	14	TGCGCCAGCAGCCAAGACTCCGTCGGCTCACCCCTCCACTTT	CASSQDSVGSPLHF
-	TRBV29-1	-	TRBJ2-7	12	TGCAGCGTTGAGCAGGGGTTGAGCGAGCAGTACTTC	CSVEQGLSEQYF
TRBD2	TRBV2	few	TRBJ2-2	15	TGTGCCAGCACCAGGCGGGAGCTAGCGACCGGGGAGCTGTTTTTT	CASTRRELATGELFF
-	TRBV19	-	TRBJ1-5	14	TGTGCCAGTAGTACGGGGAATAGCAATCAGCCCCAGCATTTT	CASSTGNSNQPQHF
-	TRBV4-1	-	TRBJ1-2	16	TGCGCCAGCAGCCAAGATAGAGGGACGGAAATCTATGGCTACACCTTC	CASSQDRGTEIYGYTF
TRBD2	TRBV30	-	TRBJ2-1	16	TGTGCCTGGAGTCCCGTCGCTAGCGGGACCTACAATGAGCAGTTCTTC	CAWSPVASGTYNEQFF
-	TRBV7-7	-	TRBJ1-1	13	TGTGCTAGCAGCTCGGGACAGAACACTGAAGCTTTCTTT	CASSSGQNTEAFF
TRBD1	TRBV5-1	-	TRBJ2-7	13	TGCGCCAGCAGCCTACAGGGGTTCGACGAGCAGTACTTC	CASSLQGFDEQYF
-	TRBV14	-	TRBJ2-7	15	TGTGCCAGCAGCCAAGCCTCAATCAACAGGTACGAGCAGTACTTC	CASSQASINRYEQYF
-	TRBV9	few	TRBJ2-7	14	TGTGCCAGCAGCGTCGACTCCAACCCTATCGAGCAGTACTTC	CASSVDSNPIEQYF
-	TRBV30	-	TRBJ2-7	14	TGTGCCTGGAGTAACGGTGGCCACTCCTACGAGCAGTACTTC	CAWSNGGHSYEQYF
-	TRBV14	few	TRBJ1-2	12	TGTGCCAGCAGCCAAGAGTGGAAGGGCTACACCTTC	CASSQEWKGYTF